These 9 T cell receptor beta chains share one sample of origin, sequenced in a study of blood T cell repertoires in COVID-19. Some clones are missing from TCRdb's copy, which holds only in-frame ones; the method was immunoSEQ multiplex PCR. The table includes about 150,000 clones, approximately 86% detected once. Specimen: PBMCs or T cells enriched from blood (not recorded which). The receptors stem from a woman aged 40 to 49 who had been exposed to COVID-19.

The gene calls are TRBV9 and TRBJ2-3; TRBD2 matches at 9 bases. CDR1 and CDR2 (germline): SGDLS, YYNGEE. The length of the CDR3 is 16 residues. The ends lost 0 bases at V and 1 base at J; junction bases unmatched: 3. CDR3: CASSVEERGGTDTQYF. In DNA, the CDR3 is TGTGCCAGCAGCGTAGAGGAGCGGGGGGGCACAGATACGCAGTATTTT. Filled out from reference TRBV9 and TRBJ2-3, the complete variable domain reads DSGVTQTPKHLITATGQRVTLRCSPRSGDLSVYWYQQSLDQGLQFLIQYYNGEERAKGNILERFSAQQFPDLHSELNLSSLELGDSALYFCASSVEERGGTDTQYFGPGTRLTVL.

The chain recombines TRBV12-3 or TRBV12-4 with TRBJ1-1; unclear D gene. V was cut by 4 bases and J by 2 bases, with 8 bases left in between. CDR3 length equals 13 residues. DNA for the CDR3: TGTGCCAGCAGTTCCAGGCGCAACACTGAAGCTTTCTTT. Protein: CASSSRRNTEAFF.

The V call is TRBV20-1, the J call TRBJ1-1; unclear D gene. CDR3 length: 11 residues. CDR1 and CDR2 (germline): DFQATT, SNEGSKA (reference sequence). Trimming cost V 4 bases and J 10 bases, with 13 bases left between them. The CDR3 DNA reads as TGCAGTGCTACGCTTTATCGGGGAGCTTTCTTT. This encodes CSATLYRGAFF.

The CDR3 loop reads CASSPGTGNTDTQYF. The CDR3 nucleotides are TGTGCCAGCAGCCCCGGGACAGGGAACACAGATACGCAGTATTTT. The chain recombines TRBV11-3 with TRBJ2-3; 9 positions match TRBD1. The junction had 5 bases not matched to a gene; V was cut back by 5 bases and J by 2 bases. This CDR3 contains 15 residues. Germline V gene sequence: CDR1 SGHNT, CDR2 YENEEA.

The chain uses TRBV13 and TRBJ1-5; D call uncertain. Germline assignment: CDR1 PRHDT and CDR2 FYEKMQ (reference sequence). This CDR3 has 14 amino acids. V dropped 2 bases and J dropped 1 base, with 6 bases sitting between them. The CDR3 reads CASSLSGSNQPQHF. The CDR3 DNA sequence: TGTGCCAGCAGCTTATCGGGAAGCAATCAGCCCCAGCATTTT.

V usage is TRBV7-9 and J usage is TRBJ2-5; 8 nucleotides align to TRBD1. Germline V gives CDR1 SEHNR, CDR2 FQNEAQ (reference sequence). With 5 bases clipped from V and 5 bases from J, the junction kept 7 bases outside the gene matches. The CDR3 is 14 residues long. CDR3 loop: CASSLWTGPETQYF. Here the CDR3 DNA reads TGTGCCAGCAGCCTATGGACAGGGCCGGAGACCCAGTACTTC.

CDR3 sequence reads: CASSLATGLAGVEQFF. The CDR3 DNA follows: TGTGCCAGCAGCTTAGCGACGGGACTAGCGGGAGTTGAGCAGTTCTTC. V usage is TRBV7-6 and J usage is TRBJ2-1; 14 bases are shared with TRBD2. The V and J ends lost 0 bases and 9 bases, in that order; junction bases with no gene match: 4. There are 16 residues in the CDR3. Germline assignment: CDR1 SGHVS and CDR2 FNYEAQ.

The chain recombines TRBV20-1 with TRBJ1-5, with D perhaps matching TRBD1 (5 bases). The germline gives CDR1 DFQATT, CDR2 SNEGSKA (reference sequence). This CDR3 contains 14 residues. Trimming took 3 bases from V and 2 from J, leaving 11 bases between them. The CDR3 sequence: CSASQGRRNQPQHF. The CDR3 DNA reads as TGCAGTGCTAGTCAGGGTAGGCGCAATCAGCCCCAGCATTTT.

V gene TRBV18 combines with J gene TRBJ1-1; D remains ambiguous. This CDR3 comprises 13 residues. Germline V gives CDR1 KGHSH, CDR2 LQKENI. Trimming cost V 6 bases and J 4 bases, with 12 bases left between them. The CDR3 region has the DNA TGTGCCAGCTCCCCTACTTTCGGCACTGAAGCTTTCTTT. This sequence encodes CASSPTFGTEAFF.